This TCR beta chain was retrieved from a study of T cells after somatic rescue of genetic block. Sequencing was performed with immunoSEQ multiplex PCR; in TCRdb, only in-frame clones are kept and a portion is missing. The sample shows about 72,000 clones, about nine tenths of them seen only once. This clone was seen a single time. CDR3 length: 13 residues. Germline values: CDR1 ENHRY, CDR2 SYGVKD. The V end lost 6 bases, the J end lost 7 bases, and 13 bases lay between the germline ends. The clonotype comes from a man younger than 40. Sequenced: peripheral blood mononuclear cells (PBMCs). The V gene is TRBV10-3, the J gene TRBJ2-1; no firm D call. The CDR3: CAIRENYRNEQFF. The CDR3 DNA follows: TGTGCCATCAGAGAGAACTACCGTAATGAGCAGTTCTTC.